This T cell receptor (beta chain) was documented in a study of blood T cell repertoires in COVID-19. Across the study: In each case, the material was cDNA or gDNA derived from T cells, B-cell-depleted T cells, or PBMCs.

There are 12 residues in the CDR3. Using immunoSEQ multiplex PCR, the repertoire was profiled, and TCRdb retains in-frame clones only, with some absent. The sample yields roughly 280,000 clones, approximately 90% seen once. This receptor was obtained from a man aged 35-49 years who had been exposed to COVID-19. This rearrangement joins TRBV21-1 to TRBJ1-2; whether TRBD1, the table's D call, matches the DNA was not checked. TRBV21-1 is a documented pseudogene. Sequenced sample: PBMCs or T cells enriched from blood (not recorded which). The CDR3 sequence: CASSKETDGYTF. CDR3 coding DNA: TGTGCCAGCAGCAAAGAGACAGATGGCTACACCTTC.